The 2 T cell receptor beta chains presented below share a single source sample, sequenced in a study of T-cell reconstitution after alpha-beta-depleted transplantation in children. The TCRbeta library was prepared with unique molecular identifiers. Each CDR3 protein is one row after TCRdb ran MiXCR on the PCR reads. The profile shows 350,000 to 400,000 distinct CDR3 sequences, roughly 20% of them singletons. The material sequenced was PBMCs from the stem cell graft donor, taken from the stem cell graft. These TCRs come from a human donor who donated a stem cell graft to a child with acute myeloid leukemia.

This chain links TRBV25-1 with TRBJ1-1; D ambiguous. The CDR3 is 14 amino acids. Germline CDR1 and CDR2: MGHDK and SYGVNS. Trimming took off 3 bases at V and 6 bases at J, with 14 bases between the two ends. The CDR3 DNA sequence: TGTGCCAGCAGTGAGTACGACGAGTTCGCTGAAGCTTTCTTT. Protein: CASSEYDEFAEAFF.

A few counts support this clonotype. The V and J genes are TRBV12-3 or TRBV12-4 and TRBJ1-2; unclear D gene. The V end lost 7 bases, the J end lost 5 bases, and 14 bases lay between the germline ends. This CDR3 has 13 residues. CDR3 DNA sequence: TGTGCCAGCACCCTCGGCATGGGTTATGGCTACACCTTC. Amino acid sequence: CASTLGMGYGYTF.